The T cell receptor (beta chain) described here comes from a study of chemoradiotherapy in HPV16-positive cancers. V shed 7 bases and J shed 7 bases, with 14 bases lying between them. The length of the CDR3 is 13 residues. Germline CDR1 and CDR2: MNHEY and SVGAGI. In the case of this clone: What it binds is unknown.

Sequencing used immunoSEQ multiplex PCR; TCRdb keeps in-frame clones, though not all of them. The sample holds approximately 10,000 clones; 86% are singletons and the top ten take about 2.4%. Study findings and constraints: Candidate HPV-specific clones and E7-related TCR motifs grew in tumor during treatment. Functional assays defining HPV-specific T cells used only a couple of HPV16-positive patients.

This chain uses TRBV6-5 with TRBJ1-5; TRBD1 might be the D (5 bases). The sample was blood, taken from a patient who underwent chemoradiotherapy. The origin of this receptor is a human donor with HPV-associated anogenital cancer. The CDR3: CASTGGTGQPQHF. CDR3 DNA: TGTGCCAGCACTGGGGGGACGGGGCAGCCCCAGCATTTT.